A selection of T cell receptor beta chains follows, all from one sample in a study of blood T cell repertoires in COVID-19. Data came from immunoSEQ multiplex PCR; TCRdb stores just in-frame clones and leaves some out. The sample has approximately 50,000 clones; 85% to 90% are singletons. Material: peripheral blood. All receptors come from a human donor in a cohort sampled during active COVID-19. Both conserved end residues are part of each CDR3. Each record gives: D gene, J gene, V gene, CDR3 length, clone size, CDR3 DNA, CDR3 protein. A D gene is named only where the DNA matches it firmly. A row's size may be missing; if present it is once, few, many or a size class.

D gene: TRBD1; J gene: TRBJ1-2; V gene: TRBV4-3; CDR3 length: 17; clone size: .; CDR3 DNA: TGCGCCAGCAGCCAAGAACCGCCGGACAGGGGAAACTATGGCTACACCTTC; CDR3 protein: CASSQEPPDRGNYGYTF
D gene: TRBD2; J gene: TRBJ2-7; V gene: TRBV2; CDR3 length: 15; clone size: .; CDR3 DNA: TGTGCCAGCAGTAAAACCGGGACTAGCGTCTCCGAGCAGTACTTC; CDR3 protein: CASSKTGTSVSEQYF
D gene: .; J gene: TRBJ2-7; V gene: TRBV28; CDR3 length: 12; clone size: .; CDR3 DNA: TGTGCCAGCAGTCCCTTTTGGCCAGGGCAGTACTTC; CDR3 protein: CASSPFWPGQYF
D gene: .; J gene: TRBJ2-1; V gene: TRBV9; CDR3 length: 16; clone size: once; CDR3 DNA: TGTGCCAGCAGTCCCCCTATCGGCGGGACGTACAATGAGCAGTTCTTC; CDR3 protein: CASSPPIGGTYNEQFF
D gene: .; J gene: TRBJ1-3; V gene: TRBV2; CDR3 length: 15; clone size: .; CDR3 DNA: TGTGCCAGCAGTGAAAATTGGCATAATGGAAACACCATATATTTT; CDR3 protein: CASSENWHNGNTIYF
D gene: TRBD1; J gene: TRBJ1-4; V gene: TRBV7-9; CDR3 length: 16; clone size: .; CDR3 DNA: TGTGCCAGCAGCTTACGGACAGGGGGCGGTTGGGAAAAACTGTTTTTT; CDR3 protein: CASSLRTGGGWEKLFF
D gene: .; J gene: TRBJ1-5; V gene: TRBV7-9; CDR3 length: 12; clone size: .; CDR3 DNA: TGTGCCAGCAGCTTAGATACGGAGCCCCAGCATTTT; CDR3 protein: CASSLDTEPQHF
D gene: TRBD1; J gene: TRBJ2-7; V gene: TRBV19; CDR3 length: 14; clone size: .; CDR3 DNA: TGTGCCAGTAGTGCGGCAGGGGGTTCGGGAGAGCAGTACTTC; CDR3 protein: CASSAAGGSGEQYF
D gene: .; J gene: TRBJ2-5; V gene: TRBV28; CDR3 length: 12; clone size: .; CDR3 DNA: TGTGCCAGCAGTTTAGGCCATGAGACCCAGTACTTC; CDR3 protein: CASSLGHETQYF
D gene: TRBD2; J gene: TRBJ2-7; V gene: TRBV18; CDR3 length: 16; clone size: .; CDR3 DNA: TGTGCCAGCTCACCAATGACTAGCGGGAGGGGCAACGAGCAGTACTTC; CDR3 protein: CASSPMTSGRGNEQYF
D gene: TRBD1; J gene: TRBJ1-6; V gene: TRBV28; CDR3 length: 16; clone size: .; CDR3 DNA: TGTGCCAGCAGTTCGAGACAGGGAACCTATAATTCACCCCTCCACTTT; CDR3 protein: CASSSRQGTYNSPLHF
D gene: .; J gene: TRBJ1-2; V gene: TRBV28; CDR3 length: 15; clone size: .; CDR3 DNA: TGTGCCAGCAGCAAAAGGGTCGGGGAATACTATGGCTACACCTTC; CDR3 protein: CASSKRVGEYYGYTF
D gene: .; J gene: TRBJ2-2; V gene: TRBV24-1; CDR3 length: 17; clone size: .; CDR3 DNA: TGTGCCACCAGTGATTTTGGGACACCTTCACCCACCGGGGAGCTGTTTTTT; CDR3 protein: CATSDFGTPSPTGELFF
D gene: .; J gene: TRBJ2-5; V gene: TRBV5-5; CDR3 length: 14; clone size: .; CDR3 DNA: TGTGCCAGCAGCTTGGGGCCAGAGGGTCAGACCCAGTACTTC; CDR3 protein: CASSLGPEGQTQYF
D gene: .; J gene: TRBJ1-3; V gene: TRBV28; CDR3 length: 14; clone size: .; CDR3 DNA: TGTGCCAGCAGTTTATTAACGGAGGGGAACACCATATATTTT; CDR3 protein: CASSLLTEGNTIYF
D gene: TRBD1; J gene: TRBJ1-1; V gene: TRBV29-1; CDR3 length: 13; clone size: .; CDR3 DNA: TGCAGTTTTGCGGAGGGGGCGTTTGTTGAAGCTTTCTTT; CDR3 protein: CSFAEGAFVEAFF
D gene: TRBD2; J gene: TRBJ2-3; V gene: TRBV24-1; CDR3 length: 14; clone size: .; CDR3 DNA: TGTGCCACCAGACCGACTAGCGTCCCAGATACGCAGTATTTT; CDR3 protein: CATRPTSVPDTQYF
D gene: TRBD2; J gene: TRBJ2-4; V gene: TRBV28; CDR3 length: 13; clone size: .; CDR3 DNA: TGTGCCAGCAGTTTAGGGGGGGGAATATATCAGTACTTC; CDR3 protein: CASSLGGGIYQYF
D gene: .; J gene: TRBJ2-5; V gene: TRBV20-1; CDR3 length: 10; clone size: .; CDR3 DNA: TGCAGTGCTCTAGAAGAGACCCAGTACTTC; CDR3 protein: CSALEETQYF
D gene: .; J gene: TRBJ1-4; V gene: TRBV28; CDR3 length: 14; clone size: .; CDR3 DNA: TGTGCCAGCATGATAGGGGGAACTAATGAAAAACTGTTTTTT; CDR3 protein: CASMIGGTNEKLFF
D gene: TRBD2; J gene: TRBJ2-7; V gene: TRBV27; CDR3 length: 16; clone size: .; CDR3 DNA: TGTGCCAGCAGTTTTCTAGCGGGCGGATCATTCTACGAGCAGTACTTC; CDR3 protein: CASSFLAGGSFYEQYF
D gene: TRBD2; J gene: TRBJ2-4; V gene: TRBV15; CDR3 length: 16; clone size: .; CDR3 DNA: TGTGCCACCAGCCGCAAGACTAGCGGGGGGAGAAACATTCAGTACTTC; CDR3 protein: CATSRKTSGGRNIQYF
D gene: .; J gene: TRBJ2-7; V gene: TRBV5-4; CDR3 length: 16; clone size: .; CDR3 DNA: TGTGCCAGCAGCTTGGGGACAGGGAGCGGGATCTACGAGCAGTACTTC; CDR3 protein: CASSLGTGSGIYEQYF
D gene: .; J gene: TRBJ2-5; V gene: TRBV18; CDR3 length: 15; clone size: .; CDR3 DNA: TGTGCCAGCTCACCAAGTGACAGGCGCCAAGAGACCCAGTACTTC; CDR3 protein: CASSPSDRRQETQYF
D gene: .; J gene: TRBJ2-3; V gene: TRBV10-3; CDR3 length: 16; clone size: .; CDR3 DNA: TGTGCCATCAGTGGGGCTAGCGTCCGCAGCACAGATACGCAGTATTTT; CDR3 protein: CAISGASVRSTDTQYF
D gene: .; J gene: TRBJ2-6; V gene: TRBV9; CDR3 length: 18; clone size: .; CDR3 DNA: TGTGCCAGCAGCGCAAGTGGAGGGGCAGGCGCTGGGGCCAACGTCCTGACTTTC; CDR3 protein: CASSASGGAGAGANVLTF
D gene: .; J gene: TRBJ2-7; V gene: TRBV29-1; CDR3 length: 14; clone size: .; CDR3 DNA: TGCAGCGTTACCGGGACTGGGCTATCCTACGAGCAGTACTTC; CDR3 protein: CSVTGTGLSYEQYF
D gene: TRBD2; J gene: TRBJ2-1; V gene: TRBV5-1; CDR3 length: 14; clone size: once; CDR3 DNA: TGCGCCAGCAGCCCGACTAGCCAAAATGGGGAGCAGTTCTTC; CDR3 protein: CASSPTSQNGEQFF
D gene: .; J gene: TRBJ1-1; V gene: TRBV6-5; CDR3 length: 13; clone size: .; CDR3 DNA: TGTGCCAGCAGGACCCCCAGGTACACTGAAGCTTTCTTT; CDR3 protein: CASRTPRYTEAFF
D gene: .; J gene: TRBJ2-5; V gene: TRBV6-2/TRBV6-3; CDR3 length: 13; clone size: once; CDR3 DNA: TGTGCCAGCAGTTACCTACGGGATGAGACCCAGTACTTC; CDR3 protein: CASSYLRDETQYF
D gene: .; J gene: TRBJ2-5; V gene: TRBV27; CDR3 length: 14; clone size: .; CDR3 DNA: TGTGCCAGCAGTTTATCGGCAGTCCAAGAGACCCAGTACTTC; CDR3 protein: CASSLSAVQETQYF
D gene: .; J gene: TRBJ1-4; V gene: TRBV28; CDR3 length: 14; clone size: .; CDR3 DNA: TGTGCCGCAAGAGACAGTACAACTAATGAAAAACTGTTTTTT; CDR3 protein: CAARDSTTNEKLFF
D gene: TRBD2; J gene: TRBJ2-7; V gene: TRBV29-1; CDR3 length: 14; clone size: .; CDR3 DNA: TGCAGCGTTGAAGGTCTAGCGGGAGCTTACGAGCAGTACTTC; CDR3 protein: CSVEGLAGAYEQYF
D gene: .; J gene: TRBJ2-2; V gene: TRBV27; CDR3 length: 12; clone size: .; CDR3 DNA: TGTGCCAGCAGGACAACAGTCGGGGAGCTGTTTTTT; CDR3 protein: CASRTTVGELFF
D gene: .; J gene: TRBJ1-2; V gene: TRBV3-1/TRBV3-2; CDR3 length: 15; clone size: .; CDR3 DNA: TGTGCCAGCACCCCGCTGGGGACACCCAACTATGGCTACACCTTC; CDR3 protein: CASTPLGTPNYGYTF
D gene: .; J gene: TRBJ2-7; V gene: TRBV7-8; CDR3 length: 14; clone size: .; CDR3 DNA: TGTGCCAGCAGCCCAGACAGGTTTCTATCCGAGCAGTACTTC; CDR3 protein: CASSPDRFLSEQYF
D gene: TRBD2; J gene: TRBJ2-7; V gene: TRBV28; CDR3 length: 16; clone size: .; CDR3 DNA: TGTGCCAGCAGTTTGGGGGGGTTAGCGGGTGCCCAAGAGCAGTACTTC; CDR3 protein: CASSLGGLAGAQEQYF